The 13 T cell receptor beta chains below all came from one sample that was sequenced in a study of blood T cells in healthy people across ages. The second PCR ran roughly 6 to 12 cycles with a sample-barcoded 5' primer and J-beta primers. TCRdb re-called the 5' RACE reads through MiXCR, storing one row per CDR3 protein. The sample contains roughly 730,000 distinct CDR3 sequences, roughly three fifths of which appear only once. Sequenced: blood. Receptors originate from a man in his forties in good health.

This chain uses TRBV27 with TRBJ2-3; 11 bases map to TRBD1. Trimming removed 3 bases from V and 2 bases from J; junction bases left unmatched: 7. The CDR3 has 17 amino acids. Germline assignment: CDR1 MNHEY and CDR2 SMNVEV (reference sequence). CDR3 amino acids: CASSFRGQGANTDTQYF. The CDR3 nucleotides are TGTGCCAGCAGTTTCCGCGGACAGGGGGCTAACACAGATACGCAGTATTTT.

This clonotype was found a few times. A much larger clone sits a single nucleotide away, making a read error possible. The genes are TRBV5-1 and TRBJ2-1; D is unresolved. Gene TRBJ2-7 matches the end of the DNA better, so the J call may be wrong. Germline V gene sequence: CDR1 SGHRS, CDR2 YFSETQ. The CDR3 covers 15 residues. In nucleotides, the CDR3 is TGCGCCAGCAGCTTGGAAGGGAAAACCTACAATGAGCAGTACTTC. This sequence encodes CASSLEGKTYNEQYF.

This sequence joins TRBV7-2 and TRBJ2-4; D unresolved. The length of the CDR3 is 15 residues. CDR1 is SGHTA and CDR2 is FQGNSA in the germline V gene. V dropped 2 bases and J dropped 7 bases, with 15 bases sitting between them. The CDR3 reads CASSLNQQAANIQYF. In DNA, the CDR3 is TGTGCCAGCAGCTTAAACCAGCAGGCGGCTAACATTCAGTACTTC.

This rearrangement joins TRBV20-1 to TRBJ2-1; no definite D call. The germline gives CDR1 DFQATT, CDR2 SNEGSKA (reference sequence). There are 12 residues in the CDR3. Trimming removed 1 base at V and 4 bases at J, with 5 bases between. CDR3: CSARVLYNEQFF. In DNA, the CDR3 is TGCAGTGCTAGAGTCCTATACAATGAGCAGTTCTTC.

This clonotype was observed a single time. The rearrangement links TRBV20-1 to TRBJ2-5; D is unclear. Trimming shortened V by 1 base and J by 11 bases, and 17 bases separated the two germline ends. From germline, CDR1 is DFQATT and CDR2 SNEGSKA (reference sequence). This CDR3 is 13 amino acids long. The CDR3 loop reads CSARALNRNEQYF. CDR3 coding DNA: TGCAGTGCTAGAGCCTTAAATCGCAATGAGCAGTACTTC.

This clonotype was seen more than once but under ten times. The V gene is TRBV6-5, the J gene TRBJ2-5; 8 positions agree with TRBD1. This CDR3 region has 16 residues. Trimming at V came to 0 bases and at J to 4 bases, leaving 7 bases not matched to a gene. Germline CDR1 and CDR2: MNHEY and SVGAGI. The CDR3 DNA is TGTGCCAGCAGTTACTCGATCCAGGGGGCAGGAGAGACCCAGTACTTC. Protein sequence: CASSYSIQGAGETQYF.

V is TRBV27 and J is TRBJ2-5, with 7 bases that match TRBD1. The J call may be mistaken, given a closer DNA end match to TRBJ2-7. Germline loops: CDR1 MNHEY, CDR2 SMNVEV (reference sequence). This CDR3 has 15 amino acids. The DNA for the CDR3 is TGTGCCAGCAGTATGCACAGATCAGGGGGTACCGAGCAGTACTTC. This codes for CASSMHRSGGTEQYF.

This clonotype was seen more than once but under ten times. The J gene is TRBJ2-5, the V gene TRBV7-2; D is unresolved. Looked up from germline, CDR1 is SGHTA and CDR2 is FQGNSA. The V gene lost 1 base and the J gene lost 1 base, with 10 bases spanning the gap. CDR3 length: 15 residues. CDR3 residues: CASSLESAVQETQYF. The CDR3, as DNA: TGTGCCAGCAGCTTAGAGAGCGCGGTCCAAGAGACCCAGTACTTC.

The chain combines TRBV30 with TRBJ1-2; D call uncertain. Per the germline V gene, CDR1 is GTSNPN and CDR2 is SVGIG (reference sequence). The CDR3 extends over 15 amino acids. V was shortened by 0 bases and J by 2 bases, with 13 bases between the two germline ends. CDR3 loop: CAWSVPGVANYGYTF. Written as DNA, the CDR3 is TGTGCCTGGAGTGTACCTGGTGTGGCCAACTATGGCTACACCTTC.

This clonotype was seen a few times. The chain joins TRBV7-9 to TRBJ1-4, with 7 positions matching TRBD1. Germline values: CDR1 SEHNR, CDR2 FQNEAQ (reference sequence). Trimming took 3 bases from V and 7 from J; bases not matched to a gene: 11. The CDR3 consists of 16 residues. CDR3 DNA: TGTGCCAGCAGCTTCAAACGGACAGGAACGCTTGAAAAACTGTTTTTT. Its translation is CASSFKRTGTLEKLFF.

The chain links TRBV7-2 to TRBJ2-7; D ambiguous. V was cut by 5 bases and J by 4 bases, with 12 bases left in between. Germline assignment: CDR1 SGHTA and CDR2 FQGNSA. CDR3 length equals 13 residues. The DNA of the CDR3 is TGTGCCAGCAGCCGTGTAAACCGATACGAGCAGTACTTC. This codes for CASSRVNRYEQYF.

Turning to this clonotype: Given a much more abundant clone one base away, this may be a read error. This sequence joins TRBV4-2 and TRBJ2-7; 7 nucleotides align to TRBD1. The CDR3 contains 18 residues. The V gene's germline CDR1 is LGHNA and CDR2 YNFKEQ. J gave up 0 bases and V 1 base, and 12 bases lay outside the gene matches. The CDR3 region is CASSQGGIGGFNSYEQYF. The CDR3 DNA sequence: TGTGCCAGCAGCCAAGGAGGGATAGGGGGCTTTAACTCCTACGAGCAGTACTTC.

This clonotype was seen only a few times. The CDR3 nucleotides read TGTGCCAGCCGGGATCCCGGCTCCTACAATGAGCAGTTCTTC. It encodes CASRDPGSYNEQFF. The chain is built from TRBV2 and TRBJ2-1; perhaps TRBD2 as D (5 bases). Trimming stripped 8 bases from V and 0 bases from J, with 11 bases between. The CDR3 runs to 14 residues. Germline V gene lookup returns CDR1 SNHLY and CDR2 FYNNEI.